This TCR beta chain was identified during a study of neurological immune-mediated disorders. TCRdb used MiXCR to reprocess the 5' RACE reads, holding one entry per CDR3 protein. This sample has 39,000 or so distinct CDR3 sequences, with around 4.8% found just once. This clonotype appeared many times. The CDR3 consists of 14 residues. Trimming removed 6 bases at V and 8 bases at J, with 14 bases between. Germline V gives CDR1 ENHRY, CDR2 SYGVKD. The receptor's source is a man aged 18 to 29 in good health. The sample comprised CD4+ T cells from blood. The chain is built from TRBV10-3 and TRBJ1-6; possible D gene TRBD1, 6 bases. The CDR3 spells CAIRIGGTDSPLHF. The CDR3 coding sequence is TGTGCCATCAGAATAGGGGGGACCGATTCACCCCTCCACTTT.